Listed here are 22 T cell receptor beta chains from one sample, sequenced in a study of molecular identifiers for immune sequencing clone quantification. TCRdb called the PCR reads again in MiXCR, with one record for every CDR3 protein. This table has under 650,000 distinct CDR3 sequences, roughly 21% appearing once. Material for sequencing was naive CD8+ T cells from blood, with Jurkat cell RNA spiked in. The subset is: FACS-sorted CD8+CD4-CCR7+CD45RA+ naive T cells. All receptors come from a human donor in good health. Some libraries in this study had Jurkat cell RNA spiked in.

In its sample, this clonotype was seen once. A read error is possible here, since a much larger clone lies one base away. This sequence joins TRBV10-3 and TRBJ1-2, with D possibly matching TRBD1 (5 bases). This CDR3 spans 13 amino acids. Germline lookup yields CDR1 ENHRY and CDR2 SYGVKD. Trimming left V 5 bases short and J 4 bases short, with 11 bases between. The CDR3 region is CAISPGSIYGYTF. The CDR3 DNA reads TGTGCCATCAGTCCAGGGAGTATCTATGGCTACACCTTC.

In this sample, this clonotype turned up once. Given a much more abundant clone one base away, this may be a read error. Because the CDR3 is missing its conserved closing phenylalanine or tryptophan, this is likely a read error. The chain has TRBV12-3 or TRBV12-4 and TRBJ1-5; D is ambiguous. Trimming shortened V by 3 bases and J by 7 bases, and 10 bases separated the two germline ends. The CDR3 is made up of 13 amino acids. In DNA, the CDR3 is TGTGCCAGCAGTTTTGAGGGAAGGCAGCCCCAGCATCTT. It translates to CASSFEGRQPQHL.

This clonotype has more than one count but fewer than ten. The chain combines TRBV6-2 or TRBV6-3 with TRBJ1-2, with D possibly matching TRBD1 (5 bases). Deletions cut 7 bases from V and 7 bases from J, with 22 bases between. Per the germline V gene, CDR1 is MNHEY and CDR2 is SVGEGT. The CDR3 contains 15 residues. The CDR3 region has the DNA TGTGCCAGCATTGATACCGGGACCTTAGCTTTTGGCTACACCTTC. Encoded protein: CASIDTGTLAFGYTF.

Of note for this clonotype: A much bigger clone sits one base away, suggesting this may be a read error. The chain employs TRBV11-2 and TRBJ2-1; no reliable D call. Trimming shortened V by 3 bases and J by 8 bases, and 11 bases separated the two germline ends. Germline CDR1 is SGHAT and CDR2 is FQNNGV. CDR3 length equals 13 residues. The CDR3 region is CASSLWMVHEQFF. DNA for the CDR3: TGTGCCAGCAGCTTGTGGATGGTTCATGAGCAGTTCTTC.

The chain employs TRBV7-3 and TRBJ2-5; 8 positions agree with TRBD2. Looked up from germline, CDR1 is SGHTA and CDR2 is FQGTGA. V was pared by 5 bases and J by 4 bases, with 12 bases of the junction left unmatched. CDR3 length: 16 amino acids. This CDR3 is CASSRGPGGSRETQYF. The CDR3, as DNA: TGTGCCAGCAGCCGAGGACCGGGAGGGAGTCGAGAGACCCAGTACTTC.

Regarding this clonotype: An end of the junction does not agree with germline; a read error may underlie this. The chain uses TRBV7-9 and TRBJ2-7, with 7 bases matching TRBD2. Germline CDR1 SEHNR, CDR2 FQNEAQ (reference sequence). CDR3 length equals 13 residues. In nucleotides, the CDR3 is TGTGCCGGCAGCTTAGCGGGTACCTACGAGCAGTACTTC. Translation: CAGSLAGTYEQYF.

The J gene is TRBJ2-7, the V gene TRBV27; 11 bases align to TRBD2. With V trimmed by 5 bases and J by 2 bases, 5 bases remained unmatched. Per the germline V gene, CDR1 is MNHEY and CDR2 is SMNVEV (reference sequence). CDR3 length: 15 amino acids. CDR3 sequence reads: CASSTGLAEPYEQYF. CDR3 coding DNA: TGTGCCAGCAGTACGGGACTAGCGGAGCCCTACGAGCAGTACTTC.

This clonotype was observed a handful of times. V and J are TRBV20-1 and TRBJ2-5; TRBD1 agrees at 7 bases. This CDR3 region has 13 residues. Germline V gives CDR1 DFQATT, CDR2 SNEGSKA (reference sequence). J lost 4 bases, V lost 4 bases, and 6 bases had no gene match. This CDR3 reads CSATKTGSETQYF. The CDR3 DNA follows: TGCAGTGCTACGAAGACAGGGTCAGAGACCCAGTACTTC.

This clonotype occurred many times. CDR3 nucleotides: TGTGCCAGCAGCGTAGGAGGGGCAGGAGTCACTGAAGCTTTCTTT. This sequence encodes CASSVGGAGVTEAFF. This chain links TRBV9 with TRBJ1-1; D is possibly TRBD1 (5 bases). V dropped 0 bases and J dropped 4 bases, with 13 bases sitting between them. Per the germline V gene, CDR1 is SGDLS and CDR2 is YYNGEE. This CDR3 is built from 15 residues.

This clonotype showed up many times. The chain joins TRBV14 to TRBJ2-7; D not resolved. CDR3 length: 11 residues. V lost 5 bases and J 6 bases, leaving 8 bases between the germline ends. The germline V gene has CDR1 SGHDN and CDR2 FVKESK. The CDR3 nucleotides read TGTGCCAGCAGCATGTTGTCCGAGCAGTACTTC. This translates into CASSMLSEQYF.

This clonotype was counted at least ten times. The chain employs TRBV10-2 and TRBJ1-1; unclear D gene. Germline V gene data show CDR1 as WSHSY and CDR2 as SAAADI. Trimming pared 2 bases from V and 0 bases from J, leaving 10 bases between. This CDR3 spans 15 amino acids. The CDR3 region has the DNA TGCGCCAGCAGTGAGGAACCAACAGTGAACACTGAAGCTTTCTTT. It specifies CASSEEPTVNTEAFF.

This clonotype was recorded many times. The CDR3 protein is CASSTLQGFGSPLHF. The CDR3 DNA follows: TGTGCCAGCAGTACCCTACAGGGCTTCGGTTCACCCCTCCACTTT. The chain links TRBV27 to TRBJ1-6; perhaps TRBD1 as D (6 bases). Trimming left V 5 bases short and J 9 bases short, with 17 bases between. The CDR3 covers 15 residues. From germline, CDR1 is MNHEY and CDR2 SMNVEV (reference sequence).

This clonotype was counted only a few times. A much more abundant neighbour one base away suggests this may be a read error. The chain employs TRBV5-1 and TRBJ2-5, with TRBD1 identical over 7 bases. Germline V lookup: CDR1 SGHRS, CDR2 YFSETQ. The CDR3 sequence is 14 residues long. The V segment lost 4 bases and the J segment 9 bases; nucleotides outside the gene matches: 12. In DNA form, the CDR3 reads TGCGCCAGCAGCATACAGGGGTATGAGGAGGCCCAGTACTTC. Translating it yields CASSIQGYEEAQYF.

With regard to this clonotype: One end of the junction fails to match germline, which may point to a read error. The CDR3 region is CTSSPGLAGEDEQFF. The CDR3 DNA follows: TGTACCAGCAGTCCGGGACTAGCGGGAGAGGATGAGCAGTTCTTC. The chain has TRBV12-3 or TRBV12-4 and TRBJ2-1, with 14 nucleotides matching TRBD2. CDR3 length: 15 residues.

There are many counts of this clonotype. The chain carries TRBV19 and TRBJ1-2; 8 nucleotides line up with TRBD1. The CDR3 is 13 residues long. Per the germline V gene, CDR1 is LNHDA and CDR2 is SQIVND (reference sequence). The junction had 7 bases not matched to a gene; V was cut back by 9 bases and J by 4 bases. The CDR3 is CASSPGTGYGYTF. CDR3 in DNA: TGTGCCAGCAGTCCCGGGACAGGCTATGGCTACACCTTC.

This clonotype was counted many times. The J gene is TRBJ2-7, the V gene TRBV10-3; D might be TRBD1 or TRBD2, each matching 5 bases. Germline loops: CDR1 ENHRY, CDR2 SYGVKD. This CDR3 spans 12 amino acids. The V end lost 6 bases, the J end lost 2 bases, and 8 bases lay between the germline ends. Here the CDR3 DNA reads TGTGCCATCAGGGGGGACGCCTACGAGCAGTACTTC. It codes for CAIRGDAYEQYF.

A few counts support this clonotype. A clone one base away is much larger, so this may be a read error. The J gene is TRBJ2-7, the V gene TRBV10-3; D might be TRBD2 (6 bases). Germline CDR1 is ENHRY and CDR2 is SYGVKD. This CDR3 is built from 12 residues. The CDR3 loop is CATSELRGEPYF. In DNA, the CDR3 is TGTGCCACCAGTGAGTTGCGCGGGGAGCCCTACTTC.

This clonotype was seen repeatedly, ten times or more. The CDR3 reads CASSPYTSGRASEQYF. In DNA form, the CDR3 reads TGTGCCAGCAGCCCGTATACTAGCGGGAGGGCGAGCGAGCAGTACTTC. The chain has TRBV7-6 and TRBJ2-7; TRBD2 aligns across 13 bases. Germline values: CDR1 SGHVS, CDR2 FNYEAQ. The CDR3 consists of 16 residues. The V gene end was trimmed by 5 bases and the J gene end by 6 bases; junction bases not matched to a gene: 10.

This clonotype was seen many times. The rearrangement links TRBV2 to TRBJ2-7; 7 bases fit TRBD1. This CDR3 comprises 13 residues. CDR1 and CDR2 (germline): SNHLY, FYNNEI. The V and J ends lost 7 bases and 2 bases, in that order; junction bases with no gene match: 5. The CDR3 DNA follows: TGTGCCAGCAATGACAGGGTAACCTACGAGCAGTACTTC. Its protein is CASNDRVTYEQYF.

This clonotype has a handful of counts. The CDR3 is CASSWAGETQYF. CDR3 in DNA: TGTGCCAGCAGCTGGGCCGGGGAGACCCAGTACTTC. V is TRBV28 and J is TRBJ2-5, with no clear D. Germline CDR1 and CDR2: MDHEN and SYDVKM. The CDR3 consists of 12 residues. Trimming shortened V by 6 bases and J by 5 bases, and 10 bases separated the two germline ends.

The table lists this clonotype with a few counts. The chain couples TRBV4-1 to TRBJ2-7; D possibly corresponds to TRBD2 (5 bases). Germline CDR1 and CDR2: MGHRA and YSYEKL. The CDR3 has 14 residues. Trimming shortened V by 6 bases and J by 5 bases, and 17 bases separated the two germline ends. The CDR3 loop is CASSPYGVSHEQYF. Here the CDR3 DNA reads TGCGCCAGCAGTCCATACGGGGTATCCCACGAGCAGTACTTC.

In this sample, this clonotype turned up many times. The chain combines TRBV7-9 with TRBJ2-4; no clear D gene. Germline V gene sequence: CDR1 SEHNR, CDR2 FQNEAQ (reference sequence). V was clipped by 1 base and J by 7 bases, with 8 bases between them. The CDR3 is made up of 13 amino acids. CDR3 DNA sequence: TGTGCCAGCAGCTTAGTGGCTGAGAACATTCAGTACTTC. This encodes CASSLVAENIQYF.